This is a list of T cell receptor beta chains from one sample in a study of CD8 T cell repertoires and HIV-1 epitope variants. What these receptors recognize is not known. Repertoires were generated with immunoSEQ multiplex PCR, while TCRdb's copy carries only in-frame clones and drops some. The data contain more than 5,500 clones, 50% to 75% of them seen just once; the ten biggest clones take up around 43%. Sequencing used cultured CD8+ T cells derived from PBMCs. These TCRs come from a male donor with HIV. The CDR3 runs from the conserved cysteine through the conserved F or W. The order of the fields is D gene, clone size, V gene, J gene, CDR3 protein, CDR3 DNA. A D gene is named only where the DNA matches it firmly. Clone size is stated in some rows and not others, as once, few, many or a class when expanded.

>NA|NA|TRBV6-5|TRBJ2-2
CASSPTDRTAGELFF
TGTGCCAGCAGTCCTACTGACCGGACCGCCGGGGAGCTGTTTTTT
>NA|NA|TRBV27|TRBJ2-1
CASSLGLTNEQFF
TGTGCCAGCAGTTTAGGGCTAACCAATGAGCAGTTCTTC
>NA|few|TRBV11-2|TRBJ1-1
CASSPKQGNTEAFF
TGTGCCAGCAGCCCTAAACAGGGGAACACTGAAGCTTTCTTT
>NA|NA|TRBV28|TRBJ1-2
CASSLVSAFYGYTF
TGTGCCAGCAGTTTAGTCAGCGCATTCTATGGCTACACCTTC
>NA|NA|TRBV18|TRBJ2-1
CASSSGPDTIYNEQFF
TGTGCCAGCTCATCGGGCCCGGACACCATATACAATGAGCAGTTCTTC
>NA|NA|TRBV6-6|TRBJ2-3
CASSYSEDTQYF
TGTGCCAGCAGTTACTCGGAGGATACGCAGTATTTT
>NA|large|TRBV7-9|TRBJ1-5
CASRAGTQPQHF
TGTGCCAGCAGAGCGGGGACTCAGCCCCAGCATTTT
>TRBD1|NA|TRBV13|TRBJ2-5
CASSFRTGWETQYF
TGTGCCAGCAGCTTTCGGACAGGGTGGGAGACCCAGTACTTC
>TRBD1|few|TRBV11-2|TRBJ2-1
CASSLVRGILNEQFF
TGTGCCAGCAGCTTAGTCAGGGGGATTTTAAATGAGCAGTTCTTC
>NA|medium-sized|TRBV5-3|TRBJ1-5
CARSGTDYRALGERNQPQHF
TGTGCCAGAAGCGGTACCGATTACAGGGCCCTGGGCGAGAGGAATCAGCCCCAGCATTTT
>NA|few|TRBV21-1|TRBJ1-1
CASTQRPGQSRPAFF
TGTGCCAGCACCCAAAGACCGGGACAGTCGAGGCCAGCTTTCTTT